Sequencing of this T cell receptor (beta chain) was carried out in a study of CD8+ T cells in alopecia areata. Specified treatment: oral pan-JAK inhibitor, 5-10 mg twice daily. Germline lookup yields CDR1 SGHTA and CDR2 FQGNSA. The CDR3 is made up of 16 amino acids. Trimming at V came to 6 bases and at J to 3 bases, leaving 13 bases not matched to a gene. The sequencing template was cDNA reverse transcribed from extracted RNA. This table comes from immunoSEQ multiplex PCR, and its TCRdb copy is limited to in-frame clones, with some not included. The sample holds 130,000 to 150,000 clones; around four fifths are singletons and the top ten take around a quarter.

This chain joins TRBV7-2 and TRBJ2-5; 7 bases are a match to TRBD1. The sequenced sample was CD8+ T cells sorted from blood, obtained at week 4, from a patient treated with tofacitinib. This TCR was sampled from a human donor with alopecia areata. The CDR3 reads CASSWIGDRPKETQYF. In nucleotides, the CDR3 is TGTGCCAGCAGTTGGATAGGGGACAGACCGAAAGAGACCCAGTACTTC. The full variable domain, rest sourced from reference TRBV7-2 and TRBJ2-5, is GAGVSQSPSNKVTEKGKDVELRCDPISGHTALYWYRQSLGQGLEFLIYFQGNSAPDKSGLPSDRFSAERTGGSVSTLTIQRTQQEDSAVYLCASSWIGDRPKETQYFGPGTRLLVL.